This entry lists 2 T cell receptor beta chains sequenced from one sample in a study of shared clonotypes between healthy human individuals. TCRdb's table, derived via immunoSEQ multiplex PCR, lists solely in-frame clones and lacks some. Of about 1.5 million clones listed, roughly 96% are singletons. Sequenced sample: naive CD4+ T cells sorted from blood. Subset in this sample: CD45RA+ positively selected. These TCRs come from a man aged 25-40 years in good health.

The chain carries TRBV5-1 and TRBJ2-3; tentatively, D is TRBD1 (6 bases). The CDR3 extends over 18 amino acids. Trimming shortened V by 0 bases and J by 0 bases, and 17 bases separated the two germline ends. Looked up from germline, CDR1 is SGHRS and CDR2 is YFSETQ. CDR3 in amino acids: CASSLATTSTGSTDTQYF. The CDR3 bases are TGCGCCAGCAGCTTGGCGACCACCAGTACAGGGAGCACAGATACGCAGTATTTT.

This rearrangement joins TRBV6-5 to TRBJ2-1, with TRBD2 matching 10 bases. The CDR3 covers 16 residues. Germline loops: CDR1 MNHEY, CDR2 SVGAGI. The ends lost 2 bases at V and 5 bases at J; junction bases unmatched: 6. The CDR3 loop is CASSYGRGTSDNEQFF. CDR3 in DNA: TGTGCCAGCAGTTACGGCCGGGGGACTAGCGACAATGAGCAGTTCTTC.